The clone carrying this T cell receptor (beta chain) was recorded at least ten times. Its antigen is not known. This sample stems from a study of identical twins. TCRdb reanalysed the 5' RACE reads using MiXCR and keeps one entry per CDR3 protein. The sample lists a few hundred thousand distinct CDR3 sequences, around 8% occurring once. Notes on the study in general: The conclusions drew on cross-sectional statistical analysis instead of tracking the same donors. Researchers reported excess low generation probability among twin-shared out-of-frame alpha sequences. Beta out-of-frame sequences showed weaker excess twin sharing. Within cord blood, abundant beta clonotypes carried fewer insertions, but memory repertoires showed no such trend.

V lost 3 bases, J lost 3 bases, and 7 bases stayed unmatched. CDR1 and CDR2 (germline): LGHDT, YNNKEL (reference sequence). This CDR3 has 15 amino acids. This sample was shared with a second study, whose subject was yellow fever vaccine responses in identical twins.

The clonotype comes from a woman aged 18-29 years in good health. Sequencing input: CD8+ T cells sorted from blood. V and J are TRBV3-1 and TRBJ2-7; 8 positions match TRBD2. For the CDR3, the DNA is TGTGCCAGCAGCCAGATGGGAGCGGGAGTCTACGAGCAGTACTTC. Amino acid sequence: CASSQMGAGVYEQYF.